Each of the 7 T cell receptor beta chains below was sequenced from the same sample in a study of shared T cell receptors in the human thymus. TCRdb's table, derived via immunoSEQ multiplex PCR, lists solely in-frame clones and lacks some. The table shows about 710,000 clones, with 70% to 90% occurring only once. These same records also appear under a second study, on human thymus T cells.

The material sequenced was thymocytes. These receptors were taken from a boy younger than two with a congenital heart defect.

The chain combines TRBV5-1 with TRBJ1-2; 7 nucleotides line up with TRBD1. The V segment lost 0 bases and the J segment 4 bases; nucleotides outside the gene matches: 15. Per the germline V gene, CDR1 is SGHRS and CDR2 is YFSETQ. The CDR3 runs to 18 residues. This CDR3 reads CASSLAFREGAGGYGYTF. For the CDR3, the DNA is TGCGCCAGCAGCTTGGCCTTTAGGGAAGGAGCAGGGGGCTATGGCTACACCTTC. Based on the CDR3 plus reference TRBV5-1 and TRBJ1-2, the full variable domain is KAGVTQTPRYLIKTRGQQVTLSCSPISGHRSVSWYQQTPGQGLQFLFEYFSETQRNKGNFPGRFSGRQFSNSRSEMNVSTLELGDSALYLCASSLAFREGAGGYGYTFGSGTRLTVV.

The chain is built from TRBV5-5 and TRBJ1-1; 7 nucleotides line up with TRBD1. The length of the CDR3 is 16 residues. The germline gives CDR1 SGHKS, CDR2 YYEKEE (reference sequence). V shed 4 bases and J 3 bases; nucleotides not matched to a gene: 12. For the CDR3, the DNA is TGTGCCAGCAGCCTCGGCCGACAGGGTTGGTACACTGAAGCTTTCTTT. Protein product: CASSLGRQGWYTEAFF.

This rearrangement joins TRBV6-6 to TRBJ1-5, with 9 bases that match TRBD1. J lost 4 bases, V lost 6 bases, and 7 bases had no gene match. CDR3 length equals 15 residues. Germline V lookup: CDR1 MNHNY, CDR2 SVGAGI (reference sequence). CDR3 DNA sequence: TGTGCCAGCAGGGGACCGGGACAGGGTAATCAGCCCCAGCATTTT. This encodes CASRGPGQGNQPQHF.

The chain is built from TRBV5-1 and TRBJ2-3; D possibly corresponds to TRBD1 (5 bases). CDR1 is SGHRS and CDR2 is YFSETQ in the germline V gene. Trimming pared 6 bases from V and 1 base from J, leaving 30 bases between. This CDR3 contains 20 residues. DNA of the CDR3: TGCGCCAGCAACTACCTACCTCGGCGAAAAGGGGTGTGGGGCACAGATACGCAGTATTTT. This sequence encodes CASNYLPRRKGVWGTDTQYF.

The V gene is TRBV6-5, the J gene TRBJ2-7; D possibly corresponds to TRBD1 (6 bases). This CDR3 has 16 amino acids. V was trimmed by 4 bases and J by 0 bases, leaving 16 bases between them. CDR1 and CDR2 (germline): MNHEY, SVGAGI. CDR3 sequence reads: CASSSRQASYSYEQYF. Here the CDR3 DNA reads TGTGCCAGCAGTTCCCGACAGGCCTCATACTCCTACGAGCAGTACTTC.

A note on this clone: Other nucleotide sequences in the sample specify the same CDR3. The chain employs TRBV30 and TRBJ1-6; possible D gene TRBD1, 6 bases. Per the germline V gene, CDR1 is GTSNPN and CDR2 is SVGIG (reference sequence). The CDR3 runs 17 residues. V lost 2 bases to trimming and J lost 5 bases, with 19 bases between them. The CDR3, as DNA: TGTGCCTGGAGTCCCCGCGCACAGGGCGTGGATAATTCACCCCTCCACTTT. This codes for CAWSPRAQGVDNSPLHF.

The J gene is TRBJ2-1, the V gene TRBV2; D remains ambiguous. V was shortened by 6 bases and J by 4 bases, with 19 bases between the two germline ends. The germline CDR1 and CDR2 sequences are SNHLY and FYNNEI. The CDR3 runs to 16 residues. Here the CDR3 reads CASRLWSPGLYNEQFF. Here the CDR3 DNA reads TGTGCCAGCAGGCTGTGGAGTCCCGGATTATACAATGAGCAGTTCTTC.